This TCR beta chain was captured by sequencing in a study of blood T cell repertoires in COVID-19. Study-wide context: Samples representing acute and convalescent COVID-19 were sourced from the United States, Italy and Spain. Sources were T cells, B-cell-depleted T cells, or PBMCs; the material itself was cDNA or gDNA.

How the authors handled the data: Estimated nucleated cell counts came from reference gene primer amplification. Profiled with immunoSEQ multiplex PCR; TCRdb holds only in-frame clones, not every one. From that table come the V and J calls and clone size; the DNA was used to work out D and trimming. The sample has some 290,000 clones, roughly 85% seen once. CDR3 size: 15 residues. V shed 1 base and J shed 4 bases, with 13 bases lying between them. Germline V CDR1 and CDR2: SGHDN, FVKESK. Specimen: peripheral blood. The TCR sequence derives from a man in his 60s who had recovered from COVID-19. J is TRBJ2-5 and V is TRBV14; a possible D gene is TRBD2 (6 bases). The CDR3 loop is CASSQGRGVGETQYF. The DNA of the CDR3 is TGTGCCAGCAGCCAAGGGCGCGGGGTTGGAGAGACCCAGTACTTC.